Each of the 25 T cell receptor beta chains below was sequenced from the same sample in a study of blood T cell repertoires in COVID-19. Sequencing used immunoSEQ multiplex PCR; TCRdb keeps in-frame clones, though not all of them. The table shows 200,000 to 250,000 clones, with 80% to 85% occurring only once. Sequencing was performed on PBMCs or T cells enriched from blood (not recorded which). These receptors were taken from a woman between 40 and 55 years old who had recovered from COVID-19.

This chain joins TRBV4-1 and TRBJ1-3; TRBD1 might be the D (6 bases). V lost 0 bases and J 2 bases, leaving 8 bases between the germline ends. The CDR3 contains 15 residues. The V gene's germline CDR1 is MGHRA and CDR2 YSYEKL. The CDR3 DNA reads TGCGCCAGCAGCCAAGAGGGGGCAGCTGGAAACACCATATATTTT. It translates to CASSQEGAAGNTIYF.

J is TRBJ2-6 and V is TRBV2, with 10 bases that match TRBD1. With 6 bases clipped from V and 4 bases from J, the junction kept 3 bases outside the gene matches. CDR1 and CDR2 (germline): SNHLY, FYNNEI. The CDR3 runs to 15 residues. The CDR3 nucleotides are TGTGCCAGCAGGGACAGGGGGACAGGGGCCAACGTCCTGACTTTC. Protein sequence: CASRDRGTGANVLTF. Full variable domain (outside the CDR3, taken from reference TRBV2 and TRBJ2-6): EPEVTQTPSHQVTQMGQEVILRCVPISNHLYFYWYRQILGQKVEFLVSFYNNEISEKSEIFDDQFSVERPDGSNFTLKIRSTKLEDSAMYFCASRDRGTGANVLTFGAGSRLTVL.

The chain links TRBV5-1 to TRBJ1-4; D possibly corresponds to TRBD1 (6 bases). CDR1 is SGHRS, CDR2 YFSETQ, per germline. There are 13 residues in the CDR3. Between the trimmed V and J ends, which lost 4 bases and 5 bases, there was a span of 9 bases. Written as DNA, the CDR3 is TGCGCCAGCAGCGTCCAGGGGAATGAAAAACTGTTTTTT. As protein: CASSVQGNEKLFF. The variable domain in full, completed from reference TRBV5-1 and TRBJ1-4, reads KAGVTQTPRYLIKTRGQQVTLSCSPISGHRSVSWYQQTPGQGLQFLFEYFSETQRNKGNFPGRFSGRQFSNSRSEMNVSTLELGDSALYLCASSVQGNEKLFFGSGTQLSVL.

The CDR3 DNA reads TGCGCCAGCAGTGAGCTTGTTTACAGGGGGCTTCGGGAGCAGTACTTC. It translates to CASSELVYRGLREQYF. The V gene is TRBV10-2, the J gene TRBJ2-7; TRBD1 agrees at 9 bases. The germline V gene has CDR1 WSHSY and CDR2 SAAADI. The CDR3 is 16 residues long. The ends lost 2 bases at V and 7 bases at J; junction bases unmatched: 12.

The rearrangement joins TRBV7-2 to TRBJ2-2, with 13 positions matching TRBD2. Trimming cost V 5 bases and J 7 bases; bases outside gene matches: 4. There are 15 residues in the CDR3. Looked up from germline, CDR1 is SGHTA and CDR2 is FQGNSA. This CDR3 is CASSRTSGSVGELFF. DNA for the CDR3: TGTGCCAGCAGCCGGACTAGCGGGAGTGTCGGGGAGCTGTTTTTT.

The chain recombines TRBV7-9 with TRBJ1-2; 7 positions match TRBD1. The CDR3 extends over 14 amino acids. The trim removed 5 bases at V and 0 bases at J, leaving 3 bases unmatched. The germline V gene has CDR1 SEHNR and CDR2 FQNEAQ (reference sequence). The CDR3 DNA is TGTGCCAGCAGCCGGGGACAGTCTAACTATGGCTACACCTTC. Translating gives CASSRGQSNYGYTF.

This chain connects TRBV7-3 to TRBJ2-7, with D possibly matching TRBD2 (7 bases). This CDR3 has 14 amino acids. The germline CDR1 and CDR2 sequences are SGHTA and FQGTGA. The ends were cut back, 3 bases at V and 3 bases at J, with 12 bases in the middle. The chain's CDR3 is CASSLSGGNYEQYF. As DNA, the CDR3 is TGTGCCAGCAGCTTGTCGGGGGGCAACTACGAGCAGTACTTC.

V usage is TRBV20-1 and J usage is TRBJ2-3; D is undetermined. The CDR3 is 13 amino acids. CDR1 DFQATT and CDR2 SNEGSKA come from the germline V gene (reference sequence). V was cut by 3 bases and J by 6 bases, with 13 bases left in between. The CDR3 region is CSASQSSKDTQYF. In DNA form, the CDR3 reads TGCAGTGCTAGTCAGTCCAGTAAGGATACGCAGTATTTT.

In this sample, this clone turned up a few times. The CDR3 region is CASSPPTLDGYTF. In DNA, the CDR3 is TGTGCCAGCAGCCCCCCAACACTAGATGGCTACACCTTC. The chain is built from TRBV28 and TRBJ1-2; D is unresolved. The CDR3 runs 13 residues. The V end lost 6 bases, the J end lost 6 bases, and 14 bases lay between the germline ends. Per the germline V gene, CDR1 is MDHEN and CDR2 is SYDVKM.

The rearrangement joins TRBV6-2 or TRBV6-3 to TRBJ2-5, with TRBD2 matching over 7 bases. This CDR3 contains 14 residues. V shed 2 bases, J shed 2 bases, and the junction held 2 bases outside the gene matches. Germline CDR1 MNHEY, CDR2 SVGEGT. CDR3 protein: CASSYGGEQETQYF. The CDR3 DNA sequence: TGTGCCAGCAGTTACGGGGGGGAGCAAGAGACCCAGTACTTC.

This rearrangement joins TRBV5-5 to TRBJ1-2, with 8 bases identical to TRBD1. Germline V gives CDR1 SGHKS, CDR2 YYEKEE (reference sequence). The CDR3 is 14 amino acids. V dropped 4 bases and J dropped 7; count of bases not matched to a gene: 9. The CDR3 region is CASSPPPGGGGYTF. Written as DNA, the CDR3 is TGTGCCAGCAGCCCACCCCCAGGGGGCGGTGGCTACACCTTC.

The gene calls are TRBV7-9 and TRBJ1-2, with TRBD1 identical over 8 bases. Germline V gene data show CDR1 as SEHNR and CDR2 as FQNEAQ (reference sequence). The CDR3 sequence is 14 residues long. V trimming: 1 base; J trimming: 7 bases; junction bases outside the gene matches: 5. In DNA form, the CDR3 reads TGTGCCAGCAGCTTAGACCAGGGGGCTGTTGGCTACACCTTC. This sequence encodes CASSLDQGAVGYTF.

This clone came up once. V is TRBV11-2 and J is TRBJ2-6; D possibly corresponds to TRBD1 (6 bases). CDR1 is SGHAT, CDR2 FQNNGV, per germline. The CDR3 sequence is 15 residues long. V was trimmed by 5 bases and J by 1 base, leaving 9 bases between them. CDR3 bases: TGTGCCAGCAGCCCAGACAGGTCTGGGGCCAACGTCCTGACTTTC. This codes for CASSPDRSGANVLTF.

The rearrangement uses TRBV27 and TRBJ2-2; no clear D. This CDR3 spans 15 amino acids. Germline CDR1 is MNHEY and CDR2 is SMNVEV (reference sequence). Trimming took off 3 bases at V and 0 bases at J, with 8 bases between the two ends. The CDR3 DNA reads as TGTGCCAGCAGTTTGCGAGGTGCGAACACCGGGGAGCTGTTTTTT. It encodes CASSLRGANTGELFF.

The chain employs TRBV7-2 and TRBJ1-1; D unclear. Between the trimmed V and J ends, which lost 5 bases and 4 bases, there was a span of 23 bases. The germline CDR1 and CDR2 sequences are SGHTA and FQGNSA. The length of the CDR3 is 17 residues. In DNA form, the CDR3 reads TGTGCCAGCAGCATCCGACGGGTCCCGGAAGGAGGCACTGAAGCTTTCTTT. Translation: CASSIRRVPEGGTEAFF.

This clone has just one count. The rearrangement links TRBV2 to TRBJ2-5, with TRBD1 identical over 10 bases. Losses at the gene ends were 6 bases for V and 4 bases for J; bases not matched to a gene: 8. Looked up from germline, CDR1 is SNHLY and CDR2 is FYNNEI. The CDR3 consists of 15 residues. In DNA form, the CDR3 reads TGTGCCAGCAGCCACCCCGGACAGGGGGTAGAGACCCAGTACTTC. It codes for CASSHPGQGVETQYF.

The chain combines TRBV7-2 with TRBJ2-2; possible D gene TRBD2, 5 bases. This CDR3 contains 15 residues. Germline V gene data show CDR1 as SGHTA and CDR2 as FQGNSA. The V gene lost 1 base and the J gene lost 4 bases, with 10 bases spanning the gap. CDR3 nucleotides: TGTGCCAGCAGCTTAGGAGGGAGCGTCACCGGGGAGCTGTTTTTT. Translated: CASSLGGSVTGELFF.

CDR3 loop: CASSDQTGGQETQYF. The CDR3, as DNA: TGCGCCAGCAGTGATCAAACGGGAGGGCAAGAGACCCAGTACTTC. V is TRBV10-1 and J is TRBJ2-5, with 8 bases aligning to TRBD2. The CDR3 sequence is 15 residues long. With V trimmed by 3 bases and J by 2 bases, 5 bases remained unmatched. Germline-derived CDR1 and CDR2 are WNHNN and SYGVQD (reference sequence).

The V gene is TRBV18, the J gene TRBJ1-5, with 9 bases that match TRBD1. The germline V gene encodes CDR1 KGHSH and CDR2 LQKENI. The CDR3 contains 15 residues. Trimming at V came to 4 bases and at J to 2 bases, leaving 3 bases not matched to a gene. CDR3 in DNA: TGTGCCAGCTCACTTGACAGGGGGGGCAATCAGCCCCAGCATTTT. Translating gives CASSLDRGGNQPQHF.

The gene calls are TRBV5-1 and TRBJ2-7; D is ambiguous. Germline CDR1 reads SGHRS; CDR2 reads YFSETQ. The CDR3 runs 15 residues. Trimming took off 0 bases at V and 5 bases at J, with 15 bases between the two ends. The CDR3 nucleotides read TGCGCCAGCAGCTTGGAGGCAGGCCATTGGGACGAGCAGTACTTC. The encoded protein is CASSLEAGHWDEQYF.

This clone was found once. The gene calls are TRBV6-1 and TRBJ1-5, with D possibly being TRBD1 (6 bases). Germline V gene lookup returns CDR1 MNHNS and CDR2 SASEGT. Trimming cost V 4 bases and J 0 bases, with 16 bases left between them. The CDR3 is made up of 17 amino acids. The CDR3 DNA is TGTGCCAGCAGTGCCGGGACACCAAGAGCTAGCAATCAGCCCCAGCATTTT. Residues: CASSAGTPRASNQPQHF.

The chain joins TRBV6-6 to TRBJ1-5; the D gene is possibly TRBD1 (5 bases). V shed 0 bases and J shed 5 bases, with 8 bases lying between them. The CDR3 is made up of 14 amino acids. Germline V CDR1 and CDR2: MNHNY, SVGAGI (reference sequence). The CDR3 reads CASSYSSGYQPQHF. CDR3 in DNA: TGTGCCAGCAGTTACTCTTCAGGGTATCAGCCCCAGCATTTT.

V gene TRBV19 combines with J gene TRBJ1-5; D might be TRBD1 (6 bases). Germline-derived CDR1 and CDR2 are LNHDA and SQIVND (reference sequence). The V end lost 9 bases, the J end lost 9 bases, and 18 bases lay between the germline ends. CDR3 length: 13 amino acids. CDR3 region: CASGRGAIPPQHF. CDR3 bases: TGTGCCAGCGGGAGGGGGGCGATACCGCCCCAGCATTTT.

This clone was counted a few times. CDR3 loop: CAWSRLDRGNTEAFF. For the CDR3, the DNA is TGTGCCTGGAGCCGCCTGGACAGGGGGAACACTGAAGCTTTCTTT. V usage is TRBV30 and J usage is TRBJ1-1, with 9 bases that match TRBD1. The CDR3 contains 15 residues. Germline CDR1 reads GTSNPN; CDR2 reads SVGIG (reference sequence). V dropped 3 bases and J dropped 1; count of bases not matched to a gene: 6.

As DNA, the CDR3 is TGTGCCAGCAGCTCCGATGCGGGAGGTCCCTACAATGAGCAGTTCTTC. Translating gives CASSSDAGGPYNEQFF. The genes are TRBV7-9 and TRBJ2-1, with 8 bases fitting TRBD2. The CDR3 has 16 amino acids. The V and J ends lost 4 bases and 2 bases, in that order; junction bases with no gene match: 7. The germline gives CDR1 SEHNR, CDR2 FQNEAQ (reference sequence).